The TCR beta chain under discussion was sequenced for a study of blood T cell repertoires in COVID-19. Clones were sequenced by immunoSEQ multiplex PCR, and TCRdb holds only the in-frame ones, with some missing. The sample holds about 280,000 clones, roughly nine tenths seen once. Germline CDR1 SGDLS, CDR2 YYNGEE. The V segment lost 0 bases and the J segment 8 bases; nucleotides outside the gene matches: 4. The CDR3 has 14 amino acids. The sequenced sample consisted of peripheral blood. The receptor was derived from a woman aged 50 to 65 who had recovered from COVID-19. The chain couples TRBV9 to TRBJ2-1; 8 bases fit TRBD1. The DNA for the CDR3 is TGTGCCAGCAGCGTAGGAGGACAGGGCCATGAGCAGTTCTTC. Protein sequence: CASSVGGQGHEQFF.